This T cell receptor beta chain was recorded in a study of blood T cell repertoires in COVID-19. At the level of the study: Whether acute or convalescent, the COVID-19 samples came from the United States, Italy and Spain.

In the study's own analysis: The assay estimated nucleated cells by amplifying reference gene primers. The assay was immunoSEQ multiplex PCR, and TCRdb's table has in-frame clones only and misses some. The D gene and trimming were derived from the DNA, and the V and J assignments and clone size from that table. Of around 300,000 clones in the sample, 80% to 90% were seen once. Across over 20 US areas, participants ranged in age from about 18 to 90 years. Recovery among Cohort 3 donors was established by two negative PCRs, clearance, or symptom resolution. Between the trimmed V and J ends, which lost 9 bases and 4 bases, there was a span of 7 bases. The CDR3 has 11 amino acids. Germline V gene lookup returns CDR1 KGHDR and CDR2 SFDVKD.

V gene TRBV24-1 combines with J gene TRBJ2-3, with D unresolved. Sequencing used PBMCs or T cells enriched from blood (not recorded which). The TCR originated in a man between 25 and 39 years old who had recovered from COVID-19. The CDR3: CATERADTQYF. CDR3 DNA sequence: TGTGCCACCGAGAGAGCAGATACGCAGTATTTT.